These T cell receptor beta chains were read from a single sample in a study of beta chain features in type 1 diabetes. Only in-frame clones appear in the TCRdb table, and some are missing; sequencing was by immunoSEQ multiplex PCR. The sample has 25,000 or so clones; roughly three quarters are singletons. Source material: Tregs from blood. These receptors were obtained from a woman aged 40-49 years in good health. Both conserved end residues are part of each CDR3. The order of the fields is D gene, J gene, V gene, clone size, CDR3 protein, CDR3 DNA. The D gene is left open where the match is weak. Only part of the rows carry a size: once, few, many, or a class if the clone is expanded.

D: NA; J: TRBJ1-6; V: TRBV5-6; size: NA; CDR3: CASSFLTASVPLHF; DNA: TGTGCCAGCAGCTTTCTCACAGCATCTGTACCCCTCCACTTT
D: TRBD1; J: TRBJ2-3; V: TRBV18; size: NA; CDR3: CASSPWRQGTDTQYF; DNA: TGTGCCAGCTCACCGTGGAGACAGGGAACAGATACGCAGTATTTT
D: TRBD1; J: TRBJ1-1; V: TRBV5-1; size: NA; CDR3: CASSSTGVWMNTEAFF; DNA: TGCGCCAGCAGCTCCACAGGGGTATGGATGAACACTGAAGCTTTCTTT
D: TRBD2; J: TRBJ2-2; V: TRBV11-3; size: NA; CDR3: CASRSGGNTGELFF; DNA: TGTGCCAGCCGTAGCGGGGGGAACACCGGGGAGCTGTTTTTT
D: TRBD1; J: TRBJ2-1; V: TRBV10-3; size: NA; CDR3: CAISGDRGPYNEQFF; DNA: TGTGCCATCAGTGGGGACAGGGGGCCTTACAATGAGCAGTTCTTC
D: NA; J: TRBJ1-2; V: TRBV4-3; size: NA; CDR3: CASSQEWRLNYGYTF; DNA: TGCGCCAGCAGCCAAGAGTGGCGGTTAAACTATGGCTACACCTTC
D: NA; J: TRBJ1-2; V: TRBV27; size: NA; CDR3: CASRTPGGSNYGYTF; DNA: TGTGCCAGCAGGACCCCGGGGGGGAGTAACTATGGCTACACCTTC
D: NA; J: TRBJ2-2; V: TRBV19; size: once; CDR3: CATQTGNTGELFF; DNA: TGTGCCACCCAGACAGGGAACACCGGGGAGCTGTTTTTT
D: NA; J: TRBJ1-1; V: TRBV5-1; size: NA; CDR3: CASRPSMNTEAFF; DNA: TGCGCCAGCAGGCCTAGTATGAACACTGAAGCTTTCTTT
D: NA; J: TRBJ1-1; V: TRBV4-3; size: few; CDR3: CASSQGQRAYSEAFF; DNA: TGCGCCAGCAGCCAAGGACAGCGGGCATATTCTGAAGCTTTCTTT
D: NA; J: TRBJ2-3; V: TRBV7-9; size: NA; CDR3: CASSLIVQSTSTDTQYF; DNA: TGTGCCAGCAGCTTAATAGTACAGTCAACTAGCACAGATACGCAGTATTTT
D: NA; J: TRBJ2-1; V: TRBV2; size: NA; CDR3: CASREGGGNEQFF; DNA: TGTGCCAGCAGGGAGGGGGGGGGCAATGAGCAGTTCTTC
D: TRBD1; J: TRBJ1-6; V: TRBV5-5; size: NA; CDR3: CASTGGQVQSPLHF; DNA: TGTGCCAGCACCGGGGGACAGGTTCAATCACCCCTCCACTTT
D: TRBD1; J: TRBJ1-4; V: TRBV4-1; size: medium-sized; CDR3: CASSQDHRGLEKLFF; DNA: TGCGCCAGCAGCCAAGATCACAGGGGATTGGAAAAACTGTTTTTT
D: TRBD1; J: TRBJ2-3; V: TRBV5-1; size: once; CDR3: CASSTTGETDTQYF; DNA: TGCGCCAGCAGCACGACAGGGGAAACAGATACGCAGTATTTT
D: NA; J: TRBJ1-2; V: TRBV19; size: NA; CDR3: CASSIRKGDGYTF; DNA: TGTGCCAGTAGTATCCGGAAAGGGGATGGCTACACCTTC
D: NA; J: TRBJ2-6; V: TRBV4-2; size: NA; CDR3: CASSLGVPGANVLTF; DNA: TGTGCCAGCAGCTTGGGAGTTCCTGGGGCCAACGTCCTGACTTTC
D: NA; J: TRBJ1-4; V: TRBV6-5; size: NA; CDR3: CASSYSGGNEKLFF; DNA: TGTGCCAGCAGTTACTCCGGGGGTAATGAAAAACTGTTTTTT
D: NA; J: TRBJ2-3; V: TRBV5-1; size: few; CDR3: CASSLYELTDTQYF; DNA: TGCGCCAGCAGCTTGTATGAGCTGACAGATACGCAGTATTTT
D: TRBD2; J: TRBJ2-5; V: TRBV7-2; size: few; CDR3: CAVRQRGAGETQYF; DNA: TGTGCCGTCAGACAGCGGGGGGCCGGAGAGACCCAGTACTTC
D: TRBD1; J: TRBJ1-4; V: TRBV23-1; size: few; CDR3: CASSRGPGKLFF; DNA: TGCGCCAGCAGCAGGGGGCCTGGAAAACTGTTTTTT
D: TRBD1; J: TRBJ2-5; V: TRBV14; size: NA; CDR3: CASSIGTGANQETQYF; DNA: TGTGCCAGCAGCATAGGGACAGGGGCGAACCAAGAGACCCAGTACTTC
D: NA; J: TRBJ2-7; V: TRBV7-2; size: few; CDR3: CASRPRQGFREQYF; DNA: TGTGCCAGCAGGCCCAGGCAGGGGTTTCGCGAGCAGTACTTC
D: NA; J: TRBJ2-1; V: TRBV27; size: NA; CDR3: CASRPLSGEQFF; DNA: TGTGCCAGCAGACCTTTAAGCGGTGAGCAGTTCTTC
D: NA; J: TRBJ1-6; V: TRBV4-3; size: NA; CDR3: CASGQYYNSPLHF; DNA: TGCGCCAGCGGCCAGTACTATAATTCCCCCCTCCACTTT
D: NA; J: TRBJ1-6; V: TRBV27; size: NA; CDR3: CASSPRGNSPLHF; DNA: TGTGCCAGCAGTCCCCGGGGTAATTCCCCCCTCCACTTT
D: NA; J: TRBJ1-6; V: TRBV19; size: NA; CDR3: CASSTRTISYSPLHF; DNA: TGTGCCAGTAGTACGAGGACAATTTCCTATTCACCCCTCCACTTT
D: NA; J: TRBJ2-7; V: TRBV5-4; size: medium-sized; CDR3: CASSTGDSLTREQYF; DNA: TGTGCCAGCAGCACGGGGGACAGCCTCACACGGGAGCAGTACTTC
D: TRBD2; J: TRBJ2-7; V: TRBV7-6; size: few; CDR3: CASSDGLAGVSDEQYF; DNA: TGTGCCAGCAGCGACGGACTAGCGGGGGTATCGGACGAGCAGTACTTC
D: TRBD1; J: TRBJ2-7; V: TRBV29-1; size: NA; CDR3: CSVGDRSSYEQYF; DNA: TGCAGCGTTGGGGACAGGAGCTCCTACGAGCAGTACTTC
D: TRBD1; J: TRBJ2-7; V: TRBV29-1; size: NA; CDR3: CSGGTGSYEQYF; DNA: TGCAGCGGGGGGACAGGGAGTTACGAGCAGTACTTC
D: TRBD1; J: TRBJ1-2; V: TRBV6-1; size: NA; CDR3: CASSEATGYGYTF; DNA: TGTGCCAGCAGTGAAGCGACAGGGTATGGCTACACCTTC
D: NA; J: TRBJ2-7; V: TRBV2; size: NA; CDR3: CASSLSYEQYF; DNA: TGTGCCAGCAGCCTCTCCTACGAGCAGTACTTC
D: NA; J: TRBJ1-5; V: TRBV2; size: NA; CDR3: CASSIQGHSNQPQHF; DNA: TGTGCCAGCAGTATCCAGGGACATAGCAATCAGCCCCAGCATTTT
D: NA; J: TRBJ1-6; V: TRBV6-1; size: NA; CDR3: CASQGPGVSPLHF; DNA: TGTGCCAGTCAGGGCCCAGGGGTTTCACCCCTCCACTTT
D: NA; J: TRBJ1-6; V: TRBV5-1; size: NA; CDR3: CASSLQNSPLHF; DNA: TGCGCCAGCAGCCTGCAGAATTCACCCCTCCACTTT
D: TRBD2; J: TRBJ2-2; V: TRBV5-6; size: NA; CDR3: CASSYGLAGVTGELFF; DNA: TGTGCCAGCAGCTACGGACTAGCGGGGGTCACCGGGGAGCTGTTTTTT
D: NA; J: TRBJ2-1; V: TRBV4-1; size: NA; CDR3: CASSPAETSGDEQFF; DNA: TGCGCCAGCAGCCCCGCGGAGACCAGTGGCGATGAGCAGTTCTTC
D: NA; J: TRBJ2-2; V: TRBV19; size: few; CDR3: CASTQAARTGELFF; DNA: TGTGCCAGTACCCAGGCAGCCCGGACCGGGGAGCTGTTTTTT
D: NA; J: TRBJ1-4; V: TRBV4-3; size: NA; CDR3: CASSQVSLTDIKYEKLFF; DNA: TGCGCCAGCAGCCAAGTCTCCCTTACCGACATCAAGTATGAAAAACTGTTTTTT
D: NA; J: TRBJ2-7; V: TRBV25-1; size: few; CDR3: CASSKTGYEQYF; DNA: TGTGCCAGCAGTAAGACAGGTTACGAGCAGTACTTC
D: TRBD2; J: TRBJ2-2; V: TRBV19; size: NA; CDR3: CASIPTTSGGYTPIF; DNA: TGTGCCAGTATACCGACTACTAGCGGGGGGTACACCCCCATTTTT
D: TRBD1; J: TRBJ2-4; V: TRBV19; size: NA; CDR3: CASSIRGEGAIAKNIQYF; DNA: TGTGCCAGTAGTATAAGGGGTGAGGGGGCCATAGCCAAAAACATTCAGTACTTC
D: NA; J: TRBJ1-3; V: TRBV6-1; size: once; CDR3: CASSERRGSSGNTIYF; DNA: TGTGCCAGCAGTGAAAGGCGCGGGAGCTCTGGAAACACCATATATTTT
D: TRBD1; J: TRBJ2-5; V: TRBV6-4; size: NA; CDR3: CASSLTTGEKTQYF; DNA: TGTGCCAGCAGTCTAACGACAGGGGAGAAGACCCAGTACTTC
D: TRBD1; J: TRBJ1-2; V: TRBV4-3; size: NA; CDR3: CASSHETGPRYYGYTF; DNA: TGCGCCAGCAGCCACGAGACAGGGCCCAGATACTATGGCTACACCTTC
D: TRBD2; J: TRBJ2-5; V: TRBV18; size: few; CDR3: CASSPPAGRETQYF; DNA: TGTGCCAGCTCACCACCGGCCGGGAGGGAGACCCAGTACTTC
D: TRBD1; J: TRBJ1-2; V: TRBV27; size: NA; CDR3: CASSSPGTGSYGYTF; DNA: TGTGCCAGCAGTTCGCCCGGGACAGGGAGCTATGGCTACACCTTC
D: TRBD2; J: TRBJ2-1; V: TRBV19; size: NA; CDR3: CASSFSGGRNEQFF; DNA: TGTGCCAGTAGCTTTAGCGGGGGGAGAAATGAGCAGTTCTTC
D: NA; J: TRBJ2-7; V: TRBV5-1; size: NA; CDR3: CASSSDRTPYEQYF; DNA: TGCGCCAGCAGCTCCGACAGGACACCCTACGAGCAGTACTTC
D: TRBD1; J: TRBJ2-7; V: TRBV6-5; size: NA; CDR3: CAVGQGVKNEQYF; DNA: TGTGCCGTAGGACAGGGCGTTAAAAACGAGCAGTACTTC
D: NA; J: TRBJ1-2; V: TRBV19; size: NA; CDR3: CASSPRQGSYGYTF; DNA: TGTGCCAGTAGTCCTCGTCAGGGGAGCTATGGCTACACCTTC
D: NA; J: TRBJ2-3; V: TRBV11-2; size: NA; CDR3: CASSLGILATTDTQYF; DNA: TGTGCCAGCAGCTTAGGGATCTTAGCTACCACAGATACGCAGTATTTT
D: NA; J: TRBJ2-1; V: TRBV5-1; size: NA; CDR3: CASSGFREQFF; DNA: TGCGCCAGCAGCGGGTTCAGGGAGCAGTTCTTC
D: NA; J: TRBJ2-7; V: TRBV7-2; size: NA; CDR3: CASSLRVPAGQSFYEQYF; DNA: TGTGCCAGCAGCTTACGGGTCCCTGCGGGACAGTCCTTCTACGAGCAGTACTTC
D: NA; J: TRBJ1-2; V: TRBV19; size: few; CDR3: CASSIERGATF; DNA: TGTGCCAGTAGTATAGAGCGTGGGGCCACCTTC
D: NA; J: TRBJ1-1; V: TRBV7-2; size: NA; CDR3: CASSAGGEAFF; DNA: TGTGCCAGCAGCGCCGGCGGGGAAGCTTTCTTT
D: NA; J: TRBJ1-2; V: TRBV19; size: NA; CDR3: CASMGALPGGYTF; DNA: TGTGCCAGTATGGGGGCCCTCCCGGGAGGCTACACCTTC
D: TRBD2; J: TRBJ2-5; V: TRBV7-2; size: NA; CDR3: CASSFYGGTQETQYF; DNA: TGTGCCAGCAGCTTCTACGGGGGGACTCAAGAGACCCAGTACTTC